This TCR beta chain originates from a study of lymphopenia after photon versus proton radiotherapy. Trimming removed 0 bases from V and 4 bases from J, with 9 bases in between. The CDR3 contains 14 residues. CDR1 is SGHTA and CDR2 is FQGNSA in the germline V gene. General observations from the study: After lymphocyte nadir, photon-treated repertoires showed oligoclonal expansion, especially CD8+ Temra. Relative stability marked proton patients; photon patients lost diversity and naive cells.

TCRdb's table, derived via immunoSEQ multiplex PCR, lists solely in-frame clones and lacks some. The sample has 60,000 to 75,000 clones, around 87% seen once. A remark on this clone: Its antigen is not known.

The sequenced sample was peripheral blood, obtained from a patient treated with photon-based radiotherapy. The origin of this receptor is a middle-aged man with gastric cancer. The gene calls are TRBV7-2 and TRBJ1-1; D gene ambiguous. DNA of the CDR3: TGTGCCAGCAGCTTAGCCTCAATGAGCACTGAAGCTTTCTTT. Its protein product is CASSLASMSTEAFF.